What follows are 10 T cell receptor beta chains derived from one specimen sequenced in a study of T cells after posttransplantation cyclophosphamide. Repertoires were generated with immunoSEQ multiplex PCR, while TCRdb's copy carries only in-frame clones and drops some. The table includes roughly 12,000 clones, roughly 95% detected once. The sequenced material came from naive CD8+ T cells sorted from PBMCs. These receptors came from a man younger than 45 in good health and a related stem cell transplant donor.

Only one count was recorded for this clone. J is TRBJ2-1 and V is TRBV9; TRBD1 is a possible D gene (6 bases). CDR1 SGDLS and CDR2 YYNGEE come from the germline V gene. The CDR3 spans 16 residues. The V end was cut by 1 base, the J end by 4 bases, with 15 bases between. The DNA of the CDR3 is TGTGCCAGCAGCGTAAGTGGGGGCCTTCTTTACAATGAGCAGTTCTTC. Protein sequence: CASSVSGGLLYNEQFF.

The count of this clone is one. The chain recombines TRBV5-7 with TRBJ1-2, with TRBD1 matching 7 bases. TRBV5-7 belongs to the ORF category, with a function that is uncertain. This CDR3 region has 15 residues. Losses at the gene ends were 0 bases for V and 5 bases for J; bases not matched to a gene: 7. CDR3 nucleotides: TGTGCCAGCAGCTTGGATACAGGGGAAGGTTATGGCTACACCTTC. Its translation is CASSLDTGEGYGYTF.

V usage is TRBV11-2 and J usage is TRBJ2-7; TRBD2 is a possible D gene (5 bases). Trimming shortened V by 2 bases and J by 2 bases, and 7 bases separated the two germline ends. Germline-derived CDR1 and CDR2 are SGHAT and FQNNGV. This CDR3 is 13 amino acids long. The CDR3 sequence is CASSLTGAYEQYF. CDR3 in DNA: TGTGCCAGCAGCTTAACCGGGGCCTACGAGCAGTACTTC.

The chain joins TRBV9 to TRBJ2-6; 7 bases are shared with TRBD1. CDR3 size: 17 residues. CDR1 and CDR2 from the germline V gene are SGDLS and YYNGEE. With 3 bases clipped from V and 2 bases from J, the junction kept 8 bases outside the gene matches. The CDR3 is CASSEPFDRAGANVLTF. CDR3 DNA sequence: TGTGCCAGCAGCGAGCCCTTCGACAGGGCTGGGGCCAACGTCCTGACTTTC.

V is TRBV13 and J is TRBJ2-3, with TRBD1 identical over 9 bases. The CDR3 has 15 amino acids. J lost 7 bases, V lost 4 bases, and 9 bases had no gene match. Germline assignment: CDR1 PRHDT and CDR2 FYEKMQ (reference sequence). The CDR3 loop reads CASSSSGTGQHTQYF. The CDR3 DNA follows: TGTGCCAGCAGCTCCTCTGGGACAGGGCAACATACGCAGTATTTT.

The chain has TRBV5-1 and TRBJ2-3; no firm D call. The CDR3 has 15 residues. The V and J ends lost 0 bases and 3 bases respectively, with 11 bases between them. In germline, CDR1 is SGHRS, CDR2 YFSETQ. CDR3 nucleotide sequence: TGCGCCAGCAGCTTGGGCCGGAGTGGGACAGATACGCAGTATTTT. Encoded protein: CASSLGRSGTDTQYF.

This chain joins TRBV7-3 and TRBJ2-5; the match to TRBD2 covers 11 bases. The CDR3 is 15 residues long. Losses at the gene ends were 3 bases for V and 2 bases for J; bases not matched to a gene: 2. From germline, CDR1 is SGHTA and CDR2 FQGTGA. The CDR3 nucleotides read TGTGCCAGCAGCTTGTTAGCGGGGGGGCAAGAGACCCAGTACTTC. Protein: CASSLLAGGQETQYF.

The chain is built from TRBV5-1 and TRBJ1-3; D unresolved. V gave up 7 bases and J gave up 4 bases, with 15 bases separating them. Germline lookup yields CDR1 SGHRS and CDR2 YFSETQ. The length of the CDR3 is 14 residues. CDR3 nucleotide sequence: TGCGCCAGCGGCCCCGGAGCCACGGGAAACACCATATATTTT. Its protein product is CASGPGATGNTIYF.

The V gene is TRBV28, the J gene TRBJ1-6; D remains unclear. Trimming cost V 8 bases and J 4 bases, with 3 bases left between them. This CDR3 spans 11 amino acids. From germline, CDR1 is MDHEN and CDR2 SYDVKM. The CDR3 DNA reads as TGTGCCAGCCAGTATAATTCACCCCTCCACTTT. Amino acids: CASQYNSPLHF.

J is TRBJ1-5 and V is TRBV7-9; maybe TRBD1 (5 bases). The CDR3 is made up of 14 amino acids. V was shortened by 2 bases and J by 6 bases, with 11 bases between the two germline ends. Germline lookup yields CDR1 SEHNR and CDR2 FQNEAQ (reference sequence). The CDR3 protein is CASSLSQGPQPQHF. DNA of the CDR3: TGTGCCAGCAGCTTAAGCCAGGGCCCTCAGCCCCAGCATTTT.